These T cell receptor beta chains were read from a single sample in a study of control samples from healthy donors and cancer patients. The assay was immunoSEQ multiplex PCR, and TCRdb's table has in-frame clones only and misses some. Of about 95,000 clones in the sample, roughly 80% are singletons; the top ten hold around a fifth. Sequenced input: blood. The receptors were gathered from a man aged 30-40 years in good health. The CDR3 runs from the conserved cysteine through the conserved F or W. D genes are given only for firm matches. Some rows have no size entry. The others give once, few or many, or a class for an expanded clone.

clone_size	j_call	d_call	v_call	cdr3_aa	cdr3_nt
.	TRBJ1-4	TRBD1	TRBV11-2	CASSPGQGGTNEKLFF	TGTGCCAGCAGCCCTGGACAGGGGGGAACTAATGAAAAACTGTTTTTT
.	TRBJ1-1	.	TRBV6-5	CATGWPEAFF	TGTGCCACCGGGTGGCCTGAAGCTTTCTTT
.	TRBJ2-1	TRBD2	TRBV18	CASSSTSGVRNEQFF	TGTGCCAGCTCGTCGACTAGCGGGGTGAGAAATGAGCAGTTCTTC
.	TRBJ2-3	.	TRBV19	CASSIAGASTDTQYF	TGTGCCAGTAGTATAGCGGGGGCTAGCACAGATACGCAGTATTTT
.	TRBJ1-1	.	TRBV30	CAWSVLLNTEAFF	TGTGCCTGGAGTGTACTGCTGAACACTGAAGCTTTCTTT
once	TRBJ2-2	TRBD1	TRBV28	CASRLRTGGIGELFF	TGTGCCAGCAGACTTCGGACAGGGGGGATCGGGGAGCTGTTTTTT
.	TRBJ2-1	.	TRBV12-3/TRBV12-4	CASSVNEQFF	TGTGCCAGCAGTGTAAATGAGCAGTTCTTC
.	TRBJ2-2	.	TRBV28	CASRPTGRGAGELFF	TGTGCCAGCAGGCCTACAGGGCGCGGAGCCGGGGAGCTGTTTTTT
.	TRBJ2-3	.	TRBV18	CASSPGLPDTQYF	TGTGCCAGCTCACCCGGCTTACCCGATACGCAGTATTTT
.	TRBJ2-7	TRBD2	TRBV10-3	CAISGPAGGRFGYKQYF	TGTGCCATCAGTGGGCCGGCGGGGGGCCGATTCGGCTACAAGCAGTACTTC
.	TRBJ1-1	.	TRBV11-2	CASSLEEGYGRDTEAFF	TGTGCCAGCAGCTTAGAGGAGGGTTATGGAAGGGACACTGAAGCTTTCTTT